Sequencing of this T cell receptor beta chain was carried out in a study of graft-versus-host responses after intestinal transplantation. Study details: After anti-thymocyte globulin induction, recipients took tacrolimus and steroids for approximately three years. Study-level results: Levels of circulating GvH clones at their peak were associated with early post-transplant HvG declines. The marrow of recipients harbored GvH clones, and ileum or blood showed some of them first.

Sequencing used immunoSEQ multiplex PCR; TCRdb keeps in-frame clones, though not all of them. This table holds 27,000 or so clones, 82% found once. CDR1 is SGHDT and CDR2 is YYEEEE in the germline V gene. The J segment lost 8 bases and the V segment lost 4 bases, leaving 11 bases of the junction unmatched. The CDR3 consists of 16 residues. As to this clone: Its antigen is still unknown. In the same sample, other DNA sequences code for this CDR3.

The genes are TRBV5-6 and TRBJ2-1; 11 bases fit TRBD2. Sequenced material: unstimulated CD4+ T cells sorted from spleen or lymph node cells, taken before intestinal transplant. This TCR was sampled from a human donor who received an intestinal transplant. CDR3 amino acids: CASSQILAGGHDEQFF. For the CDR3, the DNA is TGTGCCAGCAGCCAGATTCTAGCGGGGGGTCACGATGAGCAGTTCTTC.